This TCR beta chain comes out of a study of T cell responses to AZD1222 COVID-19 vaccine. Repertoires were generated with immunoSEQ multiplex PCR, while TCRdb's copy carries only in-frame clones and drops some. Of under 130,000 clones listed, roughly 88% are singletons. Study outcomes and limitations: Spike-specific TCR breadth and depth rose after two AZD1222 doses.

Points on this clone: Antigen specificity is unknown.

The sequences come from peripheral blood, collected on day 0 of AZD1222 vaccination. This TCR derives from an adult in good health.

The CDR3 loop is CASTGGRNTGELFF. Written as DNA, the CDR3 is TGTGCCAGCACGGGGGGCAGGAACACCGGGGAGCTGTTTTTT. This sequence joins TRBV2 and TRBJ2-2; D may be TRBD2 (7 bases). The CDR3 covers 14 residues. Germline CDR1 reads SNHLY; CDR2 reads FYNNEI. Deletions cut 7 bases from V and 1 base from J, with 10 bases between.